This TCR beta chain was found in a study of T cells in Graves' hyperthyroidism and ophthalmopathy. Whole-study results and caveats: Researchers found most expanded thyroid clonotypes above 0.001 in blood as well.

With 3 bases removed from V and 1 base from J, the gap between germline ends came to 10 bases. Looked up from germline, CDR1 is MDHEN and CDR2 is SYDVKM. The CDR3 covers 15 residues. Researchers took RNA transcripts and amplified the TCR beta CDR3 regions from them. Initially, a first-round RT-PCR of the TCR CDR3 employed the HTBI primer set. TCRdb reprocessed the multiplex PCR reads with MiXCR, giving one entry per CDR3 protein. Of about 320,000 distinct CDR3 sequences listed, approximately 16% are singletons. This clonotype was seen at least ten times. Its specificity is not known. The sequencing input was blood. This TCR derives from a man younger than 45 with Graves' hyperthyroidism. The rearrangement links TRBV28 to TRBJ1-5; maybe TRBD1 (6 bases). The CDR3 bases are TGTGCCAGCAGTTTGGGCAGGGGCAGCAATCAGCCCCAGCATTTT. Its protein product is CASSLGRGSNQPQHF.